This T cell receptor beta chain is drawn from a study of human T cells and chemical hapten exposure. Separate cDNA molecules received unique molecular identifiers, which the library attached to them. TCRdb re-derived calls from the RACE reads in MiXCR, one entry per CDR3 protein. The sample carries around 380,000 distinct CDR3 sequences, roughly 4.8% recorded once. The time point was: patch test 1, 2 weeks after DPC sensitization. Regarding treatment: therapeutic diphenylcyclopropenone sensitization with weekly scalp DPC. Samples of blood were obtained prior to the application of each patch test. Points on this clonotype: The antigen is unknown. Its ends do not fully match the called genes, so a read error is possible.

General observations from the study: Sensitizing with DPC caused no change in TCRs above 1 in 1000 frequency.

Germline V lookup: CDR1 MNHEY, CDR2 SMNVEV (reference sequence). The CDR3 runs 12 residues. The V and J genes are TRBV27 and TRBJ1-1; 7 nucleotides align to TRBD1. The specimen comprised whole blood, sampled in connection with sensitization to the hapten diphenylcyclopropenone (DPC). This receptor was taken from a woman between 50 and 59 years old with alopecia areata. Some clones in this sample may be carry-over from other donors' samples. CDR3 region: CASRQGGTEALF. Here the CDR3 DNA reads TGTGCCAGCCGACAGGGAGGCACTGAAGCTTTGTTT.